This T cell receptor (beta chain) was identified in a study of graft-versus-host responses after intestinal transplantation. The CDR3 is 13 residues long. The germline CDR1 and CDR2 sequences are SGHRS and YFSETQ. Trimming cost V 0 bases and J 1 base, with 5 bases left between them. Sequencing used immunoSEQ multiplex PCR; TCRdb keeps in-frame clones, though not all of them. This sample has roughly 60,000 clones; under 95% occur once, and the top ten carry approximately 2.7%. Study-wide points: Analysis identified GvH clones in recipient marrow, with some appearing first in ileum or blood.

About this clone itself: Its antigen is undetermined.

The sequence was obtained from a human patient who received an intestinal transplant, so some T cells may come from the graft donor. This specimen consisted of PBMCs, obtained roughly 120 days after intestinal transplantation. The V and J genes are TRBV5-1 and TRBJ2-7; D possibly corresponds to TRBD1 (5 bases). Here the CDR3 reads CASSLDRSYEQYF. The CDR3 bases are TGCGCCAGCAGCTTGGACAGGTCCTACGAGCAGTACTTC.